These 32 T cell receptor beta chains came from one sample sequenced in a study of technical replicates of blood from a handful of donors. Measured with immunoSEQ multiplex PCR; TCRdb has only the in-frame clones, and not every one. This repertoire shows 85,000 to 100,000 clones, roughly 96% found once; its top ten account for 0.21%. Input material: T cells isolated from PBMCs. These TCRs come from a human donor in good health.

This clone was picked up one time. This rearrangement joins TRBV16 to TRBJ2-7; possibly TRBD2 for D (6 bases). V was clipped by 2 bases and J by 10 bases, with 12 bases between them. The CDR3 sequence is 12 residues long. The germline V gene encodes CDR1 KGHSY and CDR2 FQNENV. The CDR3 here is CASSQQLGGQYF. The CDR3 region has the DNA TGTGCCAGCAGCCAACAGCTGGGAGGCCAGTACTTC.

This chain joins TRBV5-5 and TRBJ1-3; a possible D gene is TRBD1 (5 bases). Germline CDR1 SGHKS, CDR2 YYEKEE (reference sequence). The CDR3 extends over 15 amino acids. V was cut by 0 bases and J by 4 bases, with 11 bases left in between. CDR3 region: CASSLDSGSGNTIYF. For the CDR3, the DNA is TGTGCCAGCAGCTTGGATTCAGGGTCCGGAAACACCATATATTTT.

The J gene is TRBJ2-1, the V gene TRBV2; 7 bases line up with TRBD2. CDR1 is SNHLY and CDR2 is FYNNEI in the germline V gene. The CDR3 is made up of 14 amino acids. Losses at the gene ends were 8 bases for V and 4 bases for J; bases not matched to a gene: 8. CDR3 sequence reads: CASLRLALYNEQFF. CDR3 sequence (DNA): TGTGCCAGCCTAAGACTAGCTCTTTACAATGAGCAGTTCTTC.

This chain links TRBV27 with TRBJ2-7; 7 positions agree with TRBD2. CDR3 length: 15 residues. Germline V gene lookup returns CDR1 MNHEY and CDR2 SMNVEV (reference sequence). V lost 6 bases and J lost 5; bases outside the gene matches: 13. The CDR3 here is CASSIRPAGDHEQYF. The CDR3 DNA is TGTGCCAGCAGCATTAGACCGGCGGGAGACCACGAGCAGTACTTC.

V is TRBV28 and J is TRBJ2-2; 8 bases map to TRBD2. Trimming cost V 5 bases and J 2 bases; bases outside gene matches: 4. Per the germline V gene, CDR1 is MDHEN and CDR2 is SYDVKM. The CDR3 is 15 residues long. The CDR3 DNA reads TGTGCCAGCAGTACGGGACTAGTTAACACCGGGGAGCTGTTTTTT. This encodes CASSTGLVNTGELFF.

The gene calls are TRBV11-2 and TRBJ2-1, with D perhaps TRBD2 (7 bases). Trimming left V 1 base short and J 10 bases short, with 17 bases between. This CDR3 has 15 residues. Germline V gives CDR1 SGHAT, CDR2 FQNNGV. CDR3 sequence: CASSLVPGEGGEQFF. The CDR3 DNA sequence: TGTGCCAGCAGCTTAGTTCCGGGAGAGGGGGGGGAGCAGTTCTTC.

This chain connects TRBV5-1 to TRBJ2-3; D is possibly TRBD2 (5 bases). Trimming removed 4 bases from V and 4 bases from J, with 16 bases in between. The CDR3 is 15 residues long. The germline V gene encodes CDR1 SGHRS and CDR2 YFSETQ. This CDR3 is CASSPHSSAPDTQYF. CDR3 DNA sequence: TGCGCCAGCAGCCCACATAGTAGCGCGCCAGATACGCAGTATTTT.

This clone was observed once. The V and J genes are TRBV7-6 and TRBJ1-1; D remains unclear. Germline values: CDR1 SGHVS, CDR2 FNYEAQ. Trimming shortened V by 0 bases and J by 1 base, and 6 bases separated the two germline ends. The CDR3 extends over 14 amino acids. In DNA form, the CDR3 reads TGTGCCAGCAGCTTAGCGCTAGGGAACACTGAAGCTTTCTTT. Protein: CASSLALGNTEAFF.

The rearrangement uses TRBV6-5 and TRBJ2-3, with no clear D. The CDR3 runs 14 residues. The V gene's germline CDR1 is MNHEY and CDR2 SVGAGI. Trimming removed 3 bases from V and 5 bases from J, with 12 bases in between. The DNA of the CDR3 is TGTGCCAGCAGTTATAGTTCGGTCGGAGATACGCAGTATTTT. Its translation: CASSYSSVGDTQYF.

The chain links TRBV5-4 to TRBJ2-7; TRBD2 agrees at 12 bases. The CDR3 runs to 15 residues. CDR1 and CDR2 (germline): SGHNT, YYREEE (reference sequence). The ends lost 4 bases at V and 3 bases at J; junction bases unmatched: 5. The CDR3: CASSAGTSGFYEQYF. CDR3 bases: TGTGCCAGCAGCGCGGGGACTAGCGGGTTCTACGAGCAGTACTTC.

In this sample, this clone turned up a few times. The rearrangement joins TRBV4-1 to TRBJ1-4, with TRBD1 matching over 9 bases. From germline, CDR1 is MGHRA and CDR2 YSYEKL. The V gene end was trimmed by 3 bases and the J gene end by 10 bases; junction bases not matched to a gene: 9. The CDR3 has 15 residues. CDR3 in amino acids: CASSQGQGPMGKLFF. CDR3 sequence (DNA): TGCGCCAGCAGCCAGGGACAGGGCCCAATGGGAAAACTGTTTTTT.

The genes are TRBV6-1 and TRBJ1-2, with a weak D call TRBD1 (6 bases). V gave up 6 bases and J gave up 2 bases, with 10 bases separating them. Germline V lookup: CDR1 MNHNS, CDR2 SASEGT. This CDR3 is built from 13 residues. The CDR3 DNA follows: TGTGCCAGCAGGCTCCAGGGGAACTATGGCTACACCTTC. The encoded protein is CASRLQGNYGYTF.

The chain links TRBV7-6 to TRBJ2-5; D remains unclear. V was trimmed by 5 bases and J by 4 bases, leaving 8 bases between them. Germline-derived CDR1 and CDR2 are SGHVS and FNYEAQ. This CDR3 is 12 amino acids long. CDR3: CASSTLGETQYF. CDR3 coding DNA: TGTGCCAGCAGCACTCTCGGAGAGACCCAGTACTTC.

This chain links TRBV6-4 with TRBJ2-2; D is possibly TRBD1 (6 bases). V lost 3 bases and J lost 1, with 12 bases in between. CDR3 length: 16 amino acids. Germline assignment: CDR1 MRHNA and CDR2 SNTAGT. This chain's CDR3 is CASSESRGWNTGELFF. For the CDR3, the DNA is TGTGCCAGCAGTGAGAGCAGGGGCTGGAACACCGGGGAGCTGTTTTTT.

This clone occurred a few times. The chain is built from TRBV25-1 and TRBJ1-2; tentatively, D is TRBD1 (5 bases). In germline, CDR1 is MGHDK, CDR2 SYGVNS. The ends were cut back, 4 bases at V and 7 bases at J, with 10 bases in the middle. The CDR3 consists of 12 residues. The CDR3 here is CASSGRGGGYTF. CDR3 nucleotide sequence: TGTGCCAGCAGTGGACGGGGGGGTGGCTACACCTTC.

The chain links TRBV7-3 to TRBJ2-7, with 9 bases identical to TRBD1. J gave up 5 bases and V 5 bases, and 10 bases lay outside the gene matches. CDR1 and CDR2 from the germline V gene are SGHTA and FQGTGA. The CDR3 is 15 amino acids. For the CDR3, the DNA is TGTGCCAGCAGCCTGTCCGGGACAGGGCGTCACGAGCAGTACTTC. It encodes CASSLSGTGRHEQYF.

V gene TRBV6-6 combines with J gene TRBJ2-2; D uncertain. Germline values: CDR1 MNHNY, CDR2 SVGAGI (reference sequence). Trimming stripped 7 bases from V and 0 bases from J, with 9 bases between. This CDR3 spans 14 amino acids. The CDR3 DNA reads TGTGCCAGCAACGCCCTAGCGAACACCGGGGAGCTGTTTTTT. This codes for CASNALANTGELFF.

The table lists this clone with a few counts. This chain links TRBV7-3 with TRBJ2-2; 10 positions agree with TRBD2. The germline gives CDR1 SGHTA, CDR2 FQGTGA. J was trimmed by 1 base and V by 0 bases; bases with no gene match: 8. This CDR3 has 19 amino acids. The CDR3 spells CASSLTGPRTSGNTGELFF. CDR3 coding DNA: TGTGCCAGCAGCTTAACGGGGCCCCGGACTAGCGGGAACACCGGGGAGCTGTTTTTT.

The V and J genes are TRBV13 and TRBJ2-7; D may be TRBD1 (6 bases). The CDR3 has 13 amino acids. Trimming shortened V by 6 bases and J by 5 bases, and 14 bases separated the two germline ends. Per the germline V gene, CDR1 is PRHDT and CDR2 is FYEKMQ (reference sequence). CDR3: CASSNRENHEQYF. Here the CDR3 DNA reads TGTGCCAGCAGTAACAGGGAGAATCACGAGCAGTACTTC. The variable domain in full, completed from reference TRBV13 and TRBJ2-7, reads AAGVIQSPRHLIKEKRETATLKCYPIPRHDTVYWYQQGPGQDPQFLISFYEKMQSDKGSIPDRFSAQQFSDYHSELNMSSLELGDSALYFCASSNRENHEQYFGPGTRLTVT.

The V and J genes are TRBV10-3 and TRBJ1-1; possibly TRBD1 for D (5 bases). Trimming took off 5 bases at V and 3 bases at J, with 13 bases between the two ends. Looked up from germline, CDR1 is ENHRY and CDR2 is SYGVKD. The CDR3 has 14 residues. As DNA, the CDR3 is TGTGCCATCAGTTCCCGGGGGGAGGACACTGAAGCTTTCTTT. This translates into CAISSRGEDTEAFF.

The chain combines TRBV21-1 with TRBJ2-7; TRBD2, the table's D call, lacks a check against the DNA. TRBV21-1 is an annotated pseudogene. This CDR3 is 17 amino acids long. The CDR3 nucleotides are TGTGCCAGCAGCAAAGTGTTTCGGGGGGCGAGCCCCTACGAGCAGTACTTC. Its protein is CASSKVFRGASPYEQYF.

The rearrangement links TRBV7-9 to TRBJ2-7, with D perhaps TRBD1 (6 bases). This CDR3 contains 13 residues. V lost 10 bases, J lost 1 base, and 14 bases lay in between. CDR1 is SEHNR and CDR2 is FQNEAQ in the germline V gene (reference sequence). The CDR3 region has the DNA TGTGCCATGGCGGAGACAGGTTCCTACGAGCAGTACTTC. This encodes CAMAETGSYEQYF.

A single count supports this clone. CDR3 DNA: TGCGCCAGCAGCTTGGAGCCCCACGGGTTTAGAGGGCGCGAGCTGTTTTTT. Protein sequence: CASSLEPHGFRGRELFF. The gene calls are TRBV5-1 and TRBJ2-2, with D possibly TRBD2 on 5 matching bases. With 0 bases removed from V and 11 bases from J, the gap between germline ends came to 23 bases. Germline V lookup: CDR1 SGHRS, CDR2 YFSETQ. The CDR3 has 17 residues.

The chain links TRBV5-5 to TRBJ2-3; D call uncertain. CDR1 is SGHKS, CDR2 YYEKEE, per germline (reference sequence). The V gene lost 3 bases and the J gene lost 4 bases, with 18 bases spanning the gap. There are 16 residues in the CDR3. The CDR3 DNA follows: TGTGCCAGCAGCTCCCACGCTACTCGCCAGGCAGATACGCAGTATTTT. Amino acids: CASSSHATRQADTQYF.

This sequence joins TRBV9 and TRBJ2-3; TRBD2 agrees at 8 bases. The CDR3 spans 13 residues. Germline values: CDR1 SGDLS, CDR2 YYNGEE. With 4 bases clipped from V and 7 bases from J, the junction kept 5 bases outside the gene matches. The CDR3 is CASSPRTSNTQYF. CDR3 bases: TGTGCCAGCAGCCCCCGGACTAGCAATACGCAGTATTTT. Drawing the rest from reference TRBV9 and TRBJ2-3, the complete variable domain is DSGVTQTPKHLITATGQRVTLRCSPRSGDLSVYWYQQSLDQGLQFLIQYYNGEERAKGNILERFSAQQFPDLHSELNLSSLELGDSALYFCASSPRTSNTQYFGPGTRLTVL.

The CDR3 spells CASSQQGAPGNTIYF. The CDR3 DNA follows: TGTGCCAGCAGTCAGCAGGGGGCGCCTGGAAACACCATATATTTT. The rearrangement links TRBV2 to TRBJ1-3, with TRBD1 identical over 8 bases. The ends lost 5 bases at V and 2 bases at J; junction bases unmatched: 5. This CDR3 has 15 residues. From germline, CDR1 is SNHLY and CDR2 FYNNEI. Based on the CDR3 plus reference TRBV2 and TRBJ1-3, the full variable domain is EPEVTQTPSHQVTQMGQEVILRCVPISNHLYFYWYRQILGQKVEFLVSFYNNEISEKSEIFDDQFSVERPDGSNFTLKIRSTKLEDSAMYFCASSQQGAPGNTIYFGEGSWLTVV.

The chain joins TRBV27 to TRBJ2-7; tentatively, D is TRBD2 (5 bases). Germline values: CDR1 MNHEY, CDR2 SMNVEV (reference sequence). Trimming shortened V by 11 bases and J by 2 bases, and 16 bases separated the two germline ends. This CDR3 has 13 residues. The CDR3 loop is CAVLATAPYEQYF. As DNA, the CDR3 is TGTGCCGTCTTAGCGACGGCCCCCTACGAGCAGTACTTC.

This clone has only a few counts. The rearrangement uses TRBV19 and TRBJ2-7, with D possibly TRBD2 on 5 matching bases. The CDR3 runs 13 residues. The V end lost 2 bases, the J end lost 7 bases, and 12 bases lay between the germline ends. CDR1 is LNHDA, CDR2 SQIVND, per germline (reference sequence). CDR3 residues: CASSIQKRGEQYF. CDR3 DNA sequence: TGTGCCAGTAGTATACAAAAGAGAGGGGAGCAGTACTTC.

The chain links TRBV5-6 to TRBJ1-1; a possible D gene is TRBD1 (6 bases). Trimming removed 5 bases from V and 12 bases from J, with 14 bases in between. CDR1 is SGHDT, CDR2 YYEEEE, per germline. The CDR3 contains 11 residues. The CDR3 DNA reads as TGTGCCAGCAGATTCAGGGGTTTGACTTTCTTT. This encodes CASRFRGLTFF.

This chain joins TRBV2 and TRBJ2-2, with a weak D call TRBD2 (5 bases). Germline V gene data show CDR1 as SNHLY and CDR2 as FYNNEI. This CDR3 contains 15 residues. The ends were cut back, 3 bases at V and 2 bases at J, with 10 bases in the middle. The CDR3 DNA reads TGTGCCAGCAGTGAGGCGGGCCCAAACACCGGGGAGCTGTTTTTT. Residues: CASSEAGPNTGELFF.

The rearrangement uses TRBV6-1 and TRBJ2-7, with TRBD1 matching over 7 bases. After removal of 4 bases from V and 4 bases from J, the junction contained 7 bases not matched to a gene. The CDR3 loop spans 14 amino acids. Germline CDR1 is MNHNS and CDR2 is SASEGT. The CDR3 bases are TGTGCCAGCAGTGGTACAGGGGCTGGGTACGAGCAGTACTTC. Encoded protein: CASSGTGAGYEQYF.

This sequence joins TRBV5-1 and TRBJ2-3; tentatively, D is TRBD1 (6 bases). Trimming removed 3 bases at V and 3 bases at J, with 8 bases between. The germline gives CDR1 SGHRS, CDR2 YFSETQ. The CDR3 loop spans 13 amino acids. The CDR3 region is CASSSQGTDTQYF. CDR3 in DNA: TGCGCCAGCAGCTCGCAGGGGACAGATACGCAGTATTTT.